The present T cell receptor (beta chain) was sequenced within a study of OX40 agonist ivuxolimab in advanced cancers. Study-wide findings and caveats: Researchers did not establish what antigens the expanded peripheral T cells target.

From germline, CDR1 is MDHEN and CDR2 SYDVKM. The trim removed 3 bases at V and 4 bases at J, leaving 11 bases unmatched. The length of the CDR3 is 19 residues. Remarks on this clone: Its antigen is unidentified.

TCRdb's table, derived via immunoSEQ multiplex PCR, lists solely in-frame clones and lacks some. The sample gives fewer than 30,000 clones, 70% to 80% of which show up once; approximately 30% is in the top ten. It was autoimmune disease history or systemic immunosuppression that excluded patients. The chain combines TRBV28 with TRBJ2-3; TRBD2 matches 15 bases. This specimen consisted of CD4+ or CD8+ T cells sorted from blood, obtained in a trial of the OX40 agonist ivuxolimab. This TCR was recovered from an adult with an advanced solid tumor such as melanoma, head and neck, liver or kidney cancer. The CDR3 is CASSFGLAGGPDKADTQYF. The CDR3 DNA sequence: TGTGCCAGCAGTTTCGGACTAGCGGGAGGGCCGGATAAAGCAGATACGCAGTATTTT.